The present T cell receptor beta chain was sequenced within a study of technical replicates of blood from several donors. This clone has only one observation. Sequencing used immunoSEQ multiplex PCR; TCRdb keeps in-frame clones, though not all of them. The sample holds tens of thousands of clones, 90% seen once. CDR1 SEHNR and CDR2 FQNEAQ come from the germline V gene (reference sequence). The V end lost 7 bases, the J end lost 8 bases, and 17 bases lay between the germline ends. This CDR3 is built from 13 residues. The rearrangement links TRBV7-9 to TRBJ1-2; weak D call: TRBD1 (5 bases). The specimen was PBMCs. The sequence derives from a human donor in good health. Some clones in this sample may be carry-over from other donors' samples. The CDR3 coding sequence is TGTGCCAGCACCCCCTGGGGCGTTGACGGCTACACCTTC. Amino acid sequence: CASTPWGVDGYTF. Based on the CDR3 plus reference TRBV7-9 and TRBJ1-2, the full variable domain is DTGVSQNPRHKITKRGQNVTFRCDPISEHNRLYWYRQTLGQGPEFLTYFQNEAQLEKSRLLSDRFSAERPKGSFSTLEIQRTEQGDSAMYLCASTPWGVDGYTFGSGTRLTVV.